These 23 T cell receptor beta chains share one sample of origin, sequenced in a study of blood T cells in healthy people across ages (dated by TCRdb to the mid-2010s). The protocol used for the library was 5' RACE. The second PCR ran for about 7 to 11 cycles and used a J-beta primer mix along with a sample-barcoded 5' primer. The public sequencing data were trimmed at Q25 with fastp and processed into clonotypes with MiXCR by TCRdb, which kept only in-frame beta chains. CDR3 protein sequences are deduplicated, and each keeps its most common genes and DNA. Here the sample has 1.5 million to 2 million distinct CDR3 sequences; approximately 39% occur a single time. The top ten hold roughly 24% of the sample. The sample comprised blood. Source of these receptors: a human donor in good health.

V is TRBV7-6 and J is TRBJ1-1; D perhaps matches TRBD1 (6 bases). CDR1 is SGHVS, CDR2 FNYEAQ, per germline. V was shortened by 4 bases and J by 5 bases, with 20 bases between the two germline ends. The CDR3 runs to 16 residues. For the CDR3, the DNA is TGTGCCAGCAGCTCAACCATCGGGGGGGGGCGAACTGAAGCTTTCTTT. Encoded protein: CASSSTIGGGRTEAFF.

This clonotype was found many times. CDR3 residues: CSARGSGSQETQYF. CDR3 bases: TGCAGTGCTAGAGGCTCGGGATCCCAAGAGACCCAGTACTTC. The chain combines TRBV20-1 with TRBJ2-5; tentative D call: TRBD2 (5 bases). Per the germline V gene, CDR1 is DFQATT and CDR2 is SNEGSKA (reference sequence). The germline V and J ends were trimmed by 1 base and 1 base, with 10 bases remaining between them. This CDR3 is 14 amino acids long.

The chain joins TRBV2 to TRBJ2-2; unclear D gene. CDR1 and CDR2 (germline): SNHLY, FYNNEI. The CDR3 is made up of 12 amino acids. The V and J ends lost 4 bases and 7 bases respectively, with 7 bases between them. This chain's CDR3 is CASSVFHGELFF. The CDR3 nucleotides are TGTGCCAGCAGTGTCTTCCACGGGGAGCTGTTTTTT.

This chain's CDR3 is CSAPQGAGGETQFF. The DNA of the CDR3 is TGCAGCGCGCCACAGGGGGCAGGTGGAGAGACCCAGTTCTTC. This rearrangement joins TRBV29-1 to TRBJ2-1; 9 bases agree with TRBD1. Trimming at V came to 7 bases and at J to 13 bases, leaving 17 bases not matched to a gene. In germline, CDR1 is SQVTM, CDR2 ANQGSEA. CDR3 length: 14 amino acids.

V usage is TRBV12-3 or TRBV12-4 and J usage is TRBJ1-2; D is undetermined. The V end was cut by 5 bases, the J end by 2 bases, with 15 bases between. The CDR3 sequence is 15 residues long. CDR3 DNA sequence: TGTGCCAGCAGTCACCCCTCGACTGCCAACTATGGCTACACCTTC. Residues: CASSHPSTANYGYTF.

V is TRBV5-1 and J is TRBJ1-1, with D perhaps TRBD1 (5 bases). This CDR3 is built from 16 residues. V gave up 0 bases and J gave up 1 base, with 13 bases separating them. Germline CDR1 is SGHRS and CDR2 is YFSETQ. CDR3 DNA sequence: TGCGCCAGCAGCTTGGAGTTAGGGCAGGGGAACACTGAAGCTTTCTTT. Translating it yields CASSLELGQGNTEAFF.

The chain links TRBV7-2 to TRBJ2-1; no firm D call. CDR3 length: 12 residues. CDR1 SGHTA and CDR2 FQGNSA come from the germline V gene. Trimming removed 5 bases from V and 4 bases from J, with 6 bases in between. The CDR3 DNA reads as TGTGCCAGCAGCATGCTTTACAATGAGCAGTTCTTC. This codes for CASSMLYNEQFF.

V usage is TRBV11-1 and J usage is TRBJ2-4; 12 bases match TRBD2. The J call may not be correct, given that the DNA end is closer to TRBJ2-5. Looked up from germline, CDR1 is SGHAT and CDR2 is FQDESV (reference sequence). The CDR3 is made up of 16 amino acids. DNA for the CDR3: TGTGCCAGCAGCCCCCGACTAGCGGGGGTACCGGAGACCCAGTACTTC. It encodes CASSPRLAGVPETQYF.

V is TRBV6-2 or TRBV6-3 and J is TRBJ1-1; D unclear. Germline CDR1 is MNHEY and CDR2 is SVGEGT. Trimming pared 2 bases from V and 3 bases from J, leaving 16 bases between. The CDR3 spans 16 residues. This CDR3 reads CASSYVASAGHTEAFF. Written as DNA, the CDR3 is TGTGCCAGCAGTTACGTGGCTTCCGCCGGGCACACTGAAGCTTTCTTT.

This clonotype was detected many times. The chain joins TRBV12-3 or TRBV12-4 to TRBJ2-3; D is possibly TRBD2 (6 bases). This CDR3 contains 18 residues. V shed 5 bases and J shed 0 bases, with 21 bases lying between them. CDR3 protein: CASSKTSPLPRSTDTQYF. Written as DNA, the CDR3 is TGTGCCAGCAGTAAAACTAGCCCCCTGCCTCGTAGCACAGATACGCAGTATTTT.

This chain joins TRBV12-3 or TRBV12-4 and TRBJ2-3; 9 nucleotides line up with TRBD2. CDR3 length: 15 residues. The V segment lost 7 bases and the J segment 3 bases; nucleotides outside the gene matches: 8. The CDR3 loop reads CASTPSGVPTDTQYF. The CDR3 DNA reads TGTGCCAGCACCCCTAGCGGGGTTCCTACAGATACGCAGTATTTT.

This clonotype has only a few counts. This chain's CDR3 is CASSFGEGGEQYF. DNA of the CDR3: TGTGCCAGCAGTTTCGGGGAGGGGGGAGAGCAGTACTTC. J is TRBJ2-5 and V is TRBV7-2; D is perhaps TRBD2 (7 bases). Germline V CDR1 and CDR2: SGHTA, FQGNSA. The CDR3 is 13 amino acids. Between the trimmed V and J ends, which lost 6 bases and 11 bases, there was a span of 19 bases.

The chain employs TRBV24-1 and TRBJ2-1; TRBD2 aligns across 12 bases. Germline V gene lookup returns CDR1 KGHDR and CDR2 SFDVKD. V was pared by 3 bases and J by 4 bases, with 12 bases of the junction left unmatched. The CDR3 runs 19 residues. CDR3 nucleotides: TGTGCCACCAGTGATCCTCTAGCGGGGGGGCCTCGGAGATACAATGAGCAGTTCTTC. It encodes CATSDPLAGGPRRYNEQFF.

This clonotype has a single count. V is TRBV29-1 and J is TRBJ2-7; no reliable D call. V was clipped by 8 bases and J by 3 bases, with 17 bases between them. CDR1 SQVTM and CDR2 ANQGSEA come from the germline V gene. The CDR3 has 13 residues. The CDR3 sequence is CSPPRATNYEQYF. In nucleotides, the CDR3 is TGCAGCCCCCCCCGGGCGACAAACTACGAGCAGTACTTC.

The CDR3 nucleotides read TGCAGTGCTAGAGATCGGCTAGAAGCCACAGATACGCAGTATTTT. It translates to CSARDRLEATDTQYF. The V and J genes are TRBV20-1 and TRBJ2-3; D is uncertain. The germline gives CDR1 DFQATT, CDR2 SNEGSKA (reference sequence). The CDR3 extends over 15 amino acids. Trimming shortened V by 0 bases and J by 2 bases, and 12 bases separated the two germline ends.

As regards this clonotype: A clone one base away is much larger, so this may be a read error. The CDR3 is CAINGDKGYEQYF. The CDR3 nucleotides read TGTGCCATCAACGGGGACAAGGGCTACGAGCAGTACTTC. The rearrangement joins TRBV10-3 to TRBJ2-7; D may be TRBD1 (6 bases). The germline CDR1 and CDR2 sequences are ENHRY and SYGVKD. This CDR3 spans 13 amino acids. Trimming shortened V by 7 bases and J by 3 bases, and 13 bases separated the two germline ends.

This clonotype has just a few counts. The chain is built from TRBV2 and TRBJ2-2; D ambiguous. This CDR3 has 16 amino acids. V dropped 7 bases and J dropped 1 base, with 16 bases sitting between them. Looked up from germline, CDR1 is SNHLY and CDR2 is FYNNEI. The DNA of the CDR3 is TGTGCCAGCACCCCGCGCCGGGCCGAGAACACCGGGGAGCTGTTTTTT. Its translation is CASTPRRAENTGELFF. Together with reference TRBV2 and TRBJ2-2, the CDR3 gives the full variable domain: EPEVTQTPSHQVTQMGQEVILRCVPISNHLYFYWYRQILGQKVEFLVSFYNNEISEKSEIFDDQFSVERPDGSNFTLKIRSTKLEDSAMYFCASTPRRAENTGELFFGEGSRLTVL.

This chain uses TRBV24-1 with TRBJ2-5; D not resolved. The CDR3 is 14 residues long. Trimming cost V 1 base and J 0 bases, with 5 bases left between them. Germline CDR1 and CDR2: KGHDR and SFDVKD. The CDR3 region is CATSDFPDQETQYF. As DNA, the CDR3 is TGTGCCACCAGTGATTTCCCGGACCAAGAGACCCAGTACTTC.

The table lists this clonotype with a few counts. The chain combines TRBV4-2 with TRBJ2-1; 7 bases line up with TRBD2. The CDR3 runs 14 residues. CDR1 is LGHNA, CDR2 YNFKEQ, per germline. The V segment lost 0 bases and the J segment 9 bases; nucleotides outside the gene matches: 5. CDR3 sequence reads: CASSQEGRAVEQFF. The CDR3 DNA is TGTGCCAGCAGCCAAGAAGGGAGGGCGGTTGAGCAGTTCTTC.

The sample holds a few counts of this clonotype. The J gene is TRBJ1-1, the V gene TRBV12-3 or TRBV12-4, with D perhaps matching TRBD1 (5 bases). Deletions cut 5 bases from V and 5 bases from J, with 15 bases between. This CDR3 has 14 residues. DNA for the CDR3: TGTGCCAGCAGTGCCCAGGGTTTTCGGACTGAAGCTTTCTTT. Residues: CASSAQGFRTEAFF.

The gene calls are TRBV24-1 and TRBJ2-7, with 7 nucleotides matching TRBD1. CDR3 length: 15 residues. After removal of 10 bases from V and 3 bases from J, the junction contained 14 bases not matched to a gene. The V gene's germline CDR1 is KGHDR and CDR2 SFDVKD. Written as DNA, the CDR3 is TGTGCCACTCCCCAAACCGGACAGGTGCTCTACGAGCAGTACTTC. Its translation is CATPQTGQVLYEQYF.

The chain recombines TRBV14 with TRBJ2-7; D might be TRBD1 or TRBD2, each matching 7 bases. Germline V gene sequence: CDR1 SGHDN, CDR2 FVKESK. V was shortened by 2 bases and J by 3 bases, with 17 bases between the two germline ends. CDR3 length equals 16 residues. The CDR3 DNA reads TGTGCCAGCAGCCAATCGAGCGGGACAGCGTACTACGAGCAGTACTTC. Protein product: CASSQSSGTAYYEQYF.

This clonotype was seen a few times. The chain employs TRBV6-5 and TRBJ2-4; 11 positions agree with TRBD1. Judging by the DNA end, TRBJ2-7 fits better; the J call may be wrong. Germline-derived CDR1 and CDR2 are MNHEY and SVGAGI. This CDR3 spans 15 amino acids. The CDR3 DNA sequence: TGTGCCAGCAGTAAAGCCGGGACAGGGGGTTACGAGCAGTACTTC. As protein: CASSKAGTGGYEQYF.